The present TCR beta chain was sequenced within a study of breast tumors, draining lymph nodes, adjacent tissues. On this clonotype itself: Its antigen remains unknown.

TCRdb independently ran MiXCR on the multiplex PCR reads; one entry per CDR3 protein. Found here are about 110,000 distinct CDR3 sequences, more than 25% of them singletons; the top ten hold around 5.9%. Study-level points and caveats: Luminal-like breast cancer showed significantly greater tumor-nontumor repertoire similarity than basal-like breast cancer did. The lymph node origin of tumor T cells was framed as consistent with a hypothesis, not demonstrated.

The lymph nodes were axillary draining lymph nodes from breast cancer patients. CDR1 is SGHRS, CDR2 YFSETQ, per germline. The CDR3 totals 18 residues. Unmatched junction bases numbered 20, after V lost 0 bases and J lost 14 bases. Sample: axillary lymph node tissue. The receptor's source is a female donor with breast cancer. Some clones in this sample may be carry-over from other donors' samples. The chain joins TRBV5-1 to TRBJ1-6; 7 nucleotides align to TRBD1. The CDR3 sequence is CASSLAEKGAGAAQTLHF. The CDR3 DNA reads as TGCGCCAGCAGCTTGGCCGAAAAGGGGGCCGGGGCAGCTCAGACCCTCCACTTT.